This T cell receptor beta chain was identified during a study of shared clonotypes between healthy human individuals. Study-wide results and caveats: Sorted-subset sequencing, rarefaction showed, was incomplete despite large depth. The study found lower generation probabilities in non-shared clonotypes than in those shared by all four donors.

Note on this clone: Its antigen is still unknown.

The assay used deep level. The protocol was immunoSEQ multiplex PCR, while the TCRdb copy is restricted to in-frame clones and leaves out a portion. The sample contains 2 million to 2.5 million clones, 80% to 95% of which appear only once. Trimming stripped 6 bases from V and 12 bases from J, with 21 bases between. Germline values: CDR1 SGHDT, CDR2 YYEEEE. The CDR3 is made up of 13 amino acids. This chain joins TRBV5-6 and TRBJ1-2, with D maybe TRBD1 (5 bases). The receptor comes from a man aged 18 to 29 in good health. Some clones in this sample may be carry-over from other donors' samples. Sequencing used naive CD4+ T cells from PBMCs. The subset: CD45RA+ positively selected. The CDR3 sequence: CASNKRPAGGHTF. The CDR3 nucleotides are TGTGCCAGCAACAAACGCCCGGCGGGGGGTCACACCTTC.